The 9 T cell receptor beta chains below were found in one sample sequenced in a study of control samples from healthy donors and cancer patients. The method was immunoSEQ multiplex PCR; TCRdb's version includes in-frame clones alone and lacks a portion of them. The sample records roughly 120,000 clones, over 75% being singletons. Sequencing input: blood. All receptors derive from a man in his fifties in good health.

This sequence joins TRBV7-6 and TRBJ2-5; the match to TRBD2 covers 13 bases. The CDR3 has 16 amino acids. Germline CDR1 is SGHVS and CDR2 is FNYEAQ. Trimming at V came to 0 bases and at J to 10 bases, leaving 8 bases not matched to a gene. The CDR3 DNA reads as TGTGCCAGCAGCTTAGCGTGGACTAGCGGGGGCAGGGACCAGTACTTC. Translation gives CASSLAWTSGGRDQYF.

The count of this clone is one. The chain recombines TRBV5-1 with TRBJ2-3; possibly TRBD1 for D (6 bases). The CDR3 length is 14 residues. The germline V gene encodes CDR1 SGHRS and CDR2 YFSETQ. Trimming pared 0 bases from V and 5 bases from J, leaving 10 bases between. CDR3 amino acids: CASSLGQARDTQYF. For the CDR3, the DNA is TGCGCCAGCAGCTTGGGACAGGCGAGAGATACGCAGTATTTT.

On this clone itself: Other DNA sequences from this sample encode an identical CDR3 as well. This chain links TRBV11-2 with TRBJ2-7; D is uncertain. With 1 base removed from V and 2 bases from J, the gap between germline ends came to 6 bases. The CDR3 has 13 amino acids. Germline CDR1 reads SGHAT; CDR2 reads FQNNGV. The CDR3: CASSLGRTYEQYF. The CDR3 bases are TGTGCCAGCAGCTTAGGGCGGACCTACGAGCAGTACTTC.

This clone was seen once. This chain uses TRBV19 with TRBJ1-2; D is possibly TRBD1 (6 bases). The V gene lost 5 bases and the J gene lost 6 bases, with 13 bases spanning the gap. This CDR3 contains 13 residues. CDR1 is LNHDA and CDR2 is SQIVND in the germline V gene (reference sequence). CDR3 protein: CASSSRGQNGYTF. The DNA for the CDR3 is TGTGCCAGTAGTTCCCGGGGGCAAAATGGCTACACCTTC.

Details on this clone: At one end the junction does not follow the germline gene, possibly because of a read error. This rearrangement joins TRBV28 to TRBJ2-1; D is ambiguous. Germline CDR1 is MDHEN and CDR2 is SYDVKM. CDR3 length equals 15 residues. CDR3 in DNA: TGTGCCACCAGTTCCCCGGAGAGCTCCTACAATGAGCAGTTCTTC. Protein sequence: CATSSPESSYNEQFF.

Written as DNA, the CDR3 is TGTGCCAGCAGCCAAGAAGGGGCAGGGAATAATTCACCCCTCCACTTT. It codes for CASSQEGAGNNSPLHF. The chain combines TRBV3-1 (or the pseudogene TRBV3-2) with TRBJ1-6; D perhaps matches TRBD1 (5 bases). V lost 0 bases, J lost 5 bases, and 11 bases lay in between. CDR1 is LGHDT and CDR2 is YNNKEL in the germline V gene (reference sequence). CDR3 length: 16 residues.

This chain uses TRBV4-1 with TRBJ1-1, with no clear D. The V gene's germline CDR1 is MGHRA and CDR2 YSYEKL. The CDR3 consists of 14 residues. V dropped 6 bases and J dropped 1 base, with 12 bases sitting between them. The CDR3 nucleotides read TGCGCCAGCAGTTCATCGACGAGGAACACTGAAGCTTTCTTT. This sequence encodes CASSSSTRNTEAFF.

The rearrangement joins TRBV29-1 to TRBJ2-2; possibly TRBD2 for D (7 bases). Germline V gives CDR1 SQVTM, CDR2 ANQGSEA. V lost 7 bases, J lost 5 bases, and 20 bases lay in between. This CDR3 spans 15 amino acids. As DNA, the CDR3 is TGCAGCGCTGGTGTTGCGGGGGCGGGTACCGGGGAGCTGTTTTTT. It codes for CSAGVAGAGTGELFF.

This rearrangement joins TRBV9 to TRBJ2-5, with 7 bases lining up with TRBD1. Per the germline V gene, CDR1 is SGDLS and CDR2 is YYNGEE. After removal of 4 bases from V and 4 bases from J, the junction contained 7 bases not matched to a gene. CDR3 length: 14 amino acids. CDR3 nucleotides: TGTGCCAGCAGCCCACGACAGGGCGGAGAGACCCAGTACTTC. Translating gives CASSPRQGGETQYF.